This paragraph covers one T cell receptor (beta chain) sequence. This specimen belongs to a study of blood T cell repertoires in COVID-19. Study in general: Sites across the United States, Italy and Spain contributed samples from acute and convalescent COVID-19. T cells, B-cell-depleted T cells, or PBMCs supplied cDNA or gDNA.

Profiling relied on immunoSEQ multiplex PCR, and the TCRdb table lists in-frame clones only, not all of them. The data show about 92,000 clones, around 90% seen once. This CDR3 has 13 residues. V lost 4 bases and J 2 bases, leaving 10 bases between the germline ends. Looked up from germline, CDR1 is SGHKS and CDR2 is YYEKEE (reference sequence). This rearrangement joins TRBV5-5 to TRBJ2-7; maybe TRBD1 (5 bases). This clonotype was obtained from a human donor with active COVID-19. The donor label of this sample is uncertain. Source material: peripheral blood. Here the CDR3 DNA reads TGTGCCAGCAGCCCCGTAGGGGCCTACGAGCAGTACTTC. It codes for CASSPVGAYEQYF.